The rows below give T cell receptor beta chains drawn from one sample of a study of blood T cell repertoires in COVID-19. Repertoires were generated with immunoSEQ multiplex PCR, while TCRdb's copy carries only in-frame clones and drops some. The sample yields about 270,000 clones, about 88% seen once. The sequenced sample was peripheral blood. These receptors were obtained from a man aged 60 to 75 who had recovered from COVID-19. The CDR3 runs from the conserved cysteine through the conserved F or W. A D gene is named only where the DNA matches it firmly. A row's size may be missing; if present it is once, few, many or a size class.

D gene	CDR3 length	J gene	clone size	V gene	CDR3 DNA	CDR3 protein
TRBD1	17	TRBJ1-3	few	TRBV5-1	TGCGCCAGCAGCTTGGGGGTAGGGGGCATTTCTGGAAACACCATATATTTT	CASSLGVGGISGNTIYF
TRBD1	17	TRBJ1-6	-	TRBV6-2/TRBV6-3	TGTGCCAGCAGTTACTCCCAGCCAGGGGGCTATAATTCACCCCTCCACTTT	CASSYSQPGGYNSPLHF
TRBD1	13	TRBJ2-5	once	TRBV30	TGTGCCTGGCAGGGACAGGGGTTATCGGCCCAGTACTTC	CAWQGQGLSAQYF
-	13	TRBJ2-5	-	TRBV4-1	TGCGCCAGCAGCCACCAGGTCAAAGAGACCCAGTACTTC	CASSHQVKETQYF
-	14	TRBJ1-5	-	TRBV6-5	TGTGCCAGCAGCCCACGGGGAGGCAATCAGCCCCAGCATTTT	CASSPRGGNQPQHF
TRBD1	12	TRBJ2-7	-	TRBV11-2	TGTGCCAGCTCTTCAGGGGGCTACGAGCAGTACTTC	CASSSGGYEQYF
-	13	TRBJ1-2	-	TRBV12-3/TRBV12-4	TGTGCCAGCAGTCAACAGAGCCGCGGGGGCTACACCTTC	CASSQQSRGGYTF
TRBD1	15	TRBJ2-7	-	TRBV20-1	TGCAGTGCTAGTAGGGGGCAGGGGATCTCCTACGAGCAGTACTTC	CSASRGQGISYEQYF
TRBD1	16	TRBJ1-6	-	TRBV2	TGTGCCAGCCTAAGGACTCGGGACAGCTATAATTCACCCCTCCACTTT	CASLRTRDSYNSPLHF
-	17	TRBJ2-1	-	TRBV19	TGTGCCAGTAGAGGCGGTCTCCCTCTCAGCTCCTACAATGAGCAGTTCTTC	CASRGGLPLSSYNEQFF
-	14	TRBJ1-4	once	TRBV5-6	TGTGCCAGCAGTTATGGGAGTTTTAATGAAAAACTGTTTTTT	CASSYGSFNEKLFF
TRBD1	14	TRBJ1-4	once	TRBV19	TGTGCCAGTAGTCCCTCCCGACAGGGGGAAAAACTGTTTTTT	CASSPSRQGEKLFF
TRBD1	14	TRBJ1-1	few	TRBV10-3	TGTGCCATCGCCGGGGGACAGTTGAACACTGAAGCTTTCTTT	CAIAGGQLNTEAFF
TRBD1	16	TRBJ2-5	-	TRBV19	TGTGCCAGTAGTATAGTGGGGGGACAGGGTATAGAGACCCAGTACTTC	CASSIVGGQGIETQYF
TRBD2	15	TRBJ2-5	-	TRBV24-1	TGTGCCACCAGTGTCGCTAGCGGGGGGCGGGAGACCCAGTACTTC	CATSVASGGRETQYF
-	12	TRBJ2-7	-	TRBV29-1	TGCAGCGTTGATTTGGGGGGCTACGAGCAGTACTTC	CSVDLGGYEQYF
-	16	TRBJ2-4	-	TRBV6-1	TGTGCCAGCAGTGACCACCTTGCTGAGGCCAAAAACATTCAGTACTTC	CASSDHLAEAKNIQYF
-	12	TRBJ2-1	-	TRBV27	TGTGCCAGCAGCGAGGGTGTCAATGAGCAGTTCTTC	CASSEGVNEQFF
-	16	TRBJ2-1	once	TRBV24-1	TGTGCCACCAGTGATTCTCGGGTCAAGGTGTACAATGAGCAGTTCTTC	CATSDSRVKVYNEQFF
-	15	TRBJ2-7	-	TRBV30	TGTGCCTGGAGTGTATCCAGGGTAGGCTCCTACGAGCAGTACTTC	CAWSVSRVGSYEQYF
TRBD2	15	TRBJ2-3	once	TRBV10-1	TGCGCCAGCGGATTAGCGGGGGCCACTTCAGATACGCAGTATTTT	CASGLAGATSDTQYF
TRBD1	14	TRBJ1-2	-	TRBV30	TGTGCCTGGAGTGTATCGACAGGGGGGAATGGCTACACCTTC	CAWSVSTGGNGYTF